Below, one T cell receptor (beta chain) is given with its context. The entry originates in a study of blood T cell repertoires in COVID-19. Sequencing was performed with immunoSEQ multiplex PCR; in TCRdb, only in-frame clones are kept and a portion is missing. This table has about 430,000 clones, roughly 90% appearing once. V dropped 5 bases and J dropped 1 base, with 11 bases sitting between them. The CDR3 runs to 14 residues. Germline V CDR1 and CDR2: LGHDT, YNNKEL (reference sequence). Sequenced: peripheral blood. The sequence was obtained from a man between 18 and 29 years old with COVID-19, enrolled during active disease. This chain uses TRBV3-1 (or the pseudogene TRBV3-2) with TRBJ1-1, with D possibly being TRBD1 (5 bases). The CDR3 bases are TGTGCCAGCAGCGGGGCGGGAGGGAACACTGAAGCTTTCTTT. Its protein is CASSGAGGNTEAFF.